This T cell receptor (beta chain) appears in the sequencing data of a study of blood T cell repertoires in COVID-19. Whole-study context: Samples of COVID-19 (acute and convalescent) were obtained from the United States, Italy and Spain. In each case, the material was cDNA or gDNA derived from T cells, B-cell-depleted T cells, or PBMCs.

The CDR3 runs 12 residues. The germline V gene encodes CDR1 MGHDK and CDR2 SYGVNS. Trimming took 6 bases from V and 0 from J, leaving 6 bases between them. This clone was seen only a few times. In the source study's methods: Reference gene primer amplification gave estimated nucleated cell counts. Generated by immunoSEQ multiplex PCR, the TCRdb table keeps only in-frame clones and is missing some. That table supplies the V and J calls and clone size; D and trimming were determined from the DNA. Altogether some 83,000 clones are present, around 80% being singletons, with the ten largest covering approximately 5.8%.

The source of this sequence is a man in his sixties with active or convalescent COVID-19. This rearrangement joins TRBV25-1 to TRBJ2-7, with a possible D match to TRBD1 (6 bases). The sequencing sample was made of peripheral blood. In nucleotides, the CDR3 is TGTGCCAGCAGGGGGGCCTCCTACGAGCAGTACTTC. This gives the protein CASRGASYEQYF.